This entry concerns a single TCR beta chain. Relative to the germline gene, one junction end is altered; a read error may explain this. These data are taken from a study of T cells in Graves' hyperthyroidism and ophthalmopathy. Study-level background: Blood from the periphery was taken at initial diagnosis, before any treatment.

It was RNA transcripts that yielded the amplified TCR beta CDR3 regions. Using the HTBI primer set, a first-round RT-PCR was run on the TCR CDR3. TCRdb redid the calling of the multiplex PCR reads with MiXCR, one entry per CDR3 protein. The table records hundreds of thousands of distinct CDR3 sequences, around 17% of them present only once. Uncontrolled infection, other autoimmune disease, pregnancy or lactation disqualified patients from enrolment. Orbital computed tomography, thyroid ultrasound, serum thyroxine and TRAb, and clinical symptoms together informed the diagnoses. This CDR3 is 11 amino acids long.

Sequencing input: blood. This clonotype was sampled from a woman aged 18-35 years with Graves' hyperthyroidism. The chain has TRBV12-3 or TRBV12-4 and TRBJ2-2; D might be TRBD1 (5 bases). This CDR3 reads CAGRVGGELFF. The CDR3 DNA reads as TGTGCCGGCAGGGTTGGTGGGGAGCTGTTTTTT.